Listed here are 14 T cell receptor beta chains from one sample, sequenced in a study of beta chain features in type 1 diabetes. Whole-study results and caveats: The study found moderately but significantly shorter TCRB CDR3s in all four CD4+ subsets of Type 1 diabetes patients.

Expressed TCRB transcripts were sequenced because the entire RNA isolate underwent reverse transcription. TCRdb's copy holds only in-frame clones and misses some; the assay was immunoSEQ multiplex PCR. The table records around 56,000 clones, 50% to 55% of them present only once. Their antigen targets remain unknown. Sequenced input: Tregs from blood. The receptor source for this set is a woman aged 40 to 50 with type 1 diabetes.

Note on this clone: At one end, the junction sequence differs from germline, possibly due to a read error. The chain links TRBV20-1 to TRBJ1-1, with D tentatively TRBD1 (5 bases). The CDR3 loop spans 10 amino acids. CDR1 is DFQATT and CDR2 is SNEGSKA in the germline V gene (reference sequence). CDR3: CSARPQSGAF. In DNA, the CDR3 is TGCAGTGCTAGGCCCCAAAGCGGGGCCTTT.

The J gene is TRBJ1-1, the V gene TRBV7-2; no reliable D call. V was clipped by 0 bases and J by 1 base, with 9 bases between them. The CDR3 is made up of 15 amino acids. Germline V gene lookup returns CDR1 SGHTA and CDR2 FQGNSA. The CDR3 here is CASSLAHGGNTEAFF. CDR3 bases: TGTGCCAGCAGCTTAGCGCACGGTGGGAACACTGAAGCTTTCTTT.

This clone was seen more than once but under ten times. The chain has TRBV7-2 and TRBJ1-2; TRBD1 agrees at 12 bases. From germline, CDR1 is SGHTA and CDR2 FQGNSA. CDR3 size: 16 residues. The junction had 12 bases not matched to a gene; V was cut back by 5 bases and J by 8 bases. The CDR3: CASSRNPGQGAGGYTF. The CDR3 coding sequence is TGTGCCAGCAGCCGTAATCCGGGACAGGGGGCGGGAGGCTACACCTTC.

The rearrangement links TRBV5-1 to TRBJ2-5; 7 bases fit TRBD2. Gene TRBJ2-7 matches the end of the DNA better, so the J call may be wrong. Germline CDR1 reads SGHRS; CDR2 reads YFSETQ. The CDR3 spans 15 residues. This CDR3 reads CASSLGGSYSYEQYF. The CDR3 DNA follows: TGCGCCAGCAGCTTGGGCGGGAGCTACTCCTACGAGCAGTACTTC.

The chain combines TRBV19 with TRBJ1-5; no reliable D call. Germline loops: CDR1 LNHDA, CDR2 SQIVND (reference sequence). V lost 3 bases and J lost 6, with 9 bases in between. The CDR3 spans 13 residues. The CDR3 spells CASSIGEAQPQHF. CDR3 in DNA: TGTGCCAGTAGTATCGGGGAGGCTCAGCCCCAGCATTTT.

The genes are TRBV13 and TRBJ2-1, with 8 positions matching TRBD2. Germline-derived CDR1 and CDR2 are PRHDT and FYEKMQ (reference sequence). The CDR3 is 13 amino acids. Trimming at V came to 5 bases and at J to 10 bases, leaving 7 bases not matched to a gene. The CDR3 is CASSPRVAGEQFF. The CDR3 DNA is TGTGCCAGCAGCCCCAGGGTAGCGGGAGAGCAGTTCTTC.

V and J are TRBV7-3 and TRBJ2-1; 11 positions agree with TRBD1. Germline values: CDR1 SGHTA, CDR2 FQGTGA. With V trimmed by 5 bases and J by 1 base, 4 bases remained unmatched. The CDR3 extends over 16 amino acids. The CDR3 bases are TGTGCCAGCAGCCCTGGGACAGGGGGTTCCTACAATGAGCAGTTCTTC. Amino acids: CASSPGTGGSYNEQFF.

This clone occurred a few times. V is TRBV5-1 and J is TRBJ1-1; D might be TRBD1 (5 bases). Per germline, CDR1 SGHRS and CDR2 YFSETQ. CDR3 length equals 13 residues. The ends were cut back, 2 bases at V and 4 bases at J, with 9 bases in the middle. The CDR3 here is CASSFMGLTEAFF. For the CDR3, the DNA is TGCGCCAGCAGCTTCATGGGGCTCACTGAAGCTTTCTTT.

The table lists this clone with a few counts. The chain has TRBV7-2 and TRBJ2-7; possible D gene TRBD2, 5 bases. The CDR3 contains 16 residues. Germline-derived CDR1 and CDR2 are SGHTA and FQGNSA. V gave up 1 base and J gave up 1 base, with 14 bases separating them. The CDR3 protein is CASSLGRGAASYEQYF. The CDR3 nucleotides read TGTGCCAGCAGCTTAGGCCGGGGAGCGGCGTCCTACGAGCAGTACTTC.

The chain employs TRBV5-1 and TRBJ2-1; 10 bases agree with TRBD2. Germline values: CDR1 SGHRS, CDR2 YFSETQ. The CDR3 covers 16 residues. The V segment lost 0 bases and the J segment 10 bases; nucleotides outside the gene matches: 10. CDR3: CASSLAQRGGGKEQFF. DNA of the CDR3: TGCGCCAGCAGCTTGGCCCAGCGGGGGGGCGGGAAAGAGCAGTTCTTC.

In its sample, this clone was seen a few times. The V and J genes are TRBV7-2 and TRBJ2-7, with TRBD1 identical over 9 bases. The V gene end was trimmed by 6 bases and the J gene end by 7 bases; junction bases not matched to a gene: 4. Germline V lookup: CDR1 SGHTA, CDR2 FQGNSA. The CDR3 runs to 12 residues. The CDR3 DNA follows: TGTGCCAGCAGGACAGGGGGTATAGAGCAGTACTTC. Protein product: CASRTGGIEQYF.

The rearrangement joins TRBV5-1 to TRBJ2-2, with TRBD1 identical over 10 bases. Germline CDR1 and CDR2: SGHRS and YFSETQ. V lost 4 bases to trimming and J lost 3 bases; unmatched junction nucleotides: 6. This CDR3 is 16 amino acids long. The CDR3 DNA follows: TGCGCCAGCAGCACCGGACAGGGGGTGGACACCGGGGAGCTGTTTTTT. Amino acid sequence: CASSTGQGVDTGELFF.

The chain links TRBV10-3 to TRBJ1-2; no definite D call. There are 12 residues in the CDR3. Per the germline V gene, CDR1 is ENHRY and CDR2 is SYGVKD. Trimming removed 7 bases at V and 6 bases at J, with 12 bases between. In nucleotides, the CDR3 is TGTGCCATCAAGAGGGAGGGCCATGGCTACACCTTC. This codes for CAIKREGHGYTF.

The genes are TRBV4-3 and TRBJ1-2; 9 bases match TRBD1. Germline CDR1 LGHNA, CDR2 YSLEER. V gave up 3 bases and J gave up 2 bases; unmatched junction bases: 10. CDR3 length: 17 amino acids. This CDR3 is CASSHLGQGRSNYGYTF. The CDR3 bases are TGCGCCAGCAGCCATCTCGGACAGGGGAGGTCCAACTATGGCTACACCTTC.